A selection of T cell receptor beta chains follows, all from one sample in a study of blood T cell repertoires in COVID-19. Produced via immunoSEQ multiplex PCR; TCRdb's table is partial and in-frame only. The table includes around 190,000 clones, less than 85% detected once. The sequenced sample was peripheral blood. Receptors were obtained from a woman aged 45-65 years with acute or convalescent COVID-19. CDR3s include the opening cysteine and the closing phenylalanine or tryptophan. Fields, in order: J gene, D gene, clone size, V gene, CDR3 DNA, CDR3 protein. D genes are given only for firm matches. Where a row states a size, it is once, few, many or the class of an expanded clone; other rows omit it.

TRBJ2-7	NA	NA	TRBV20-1	TGCAGTGCTAAACTTGCCTACGAGCAGTACTTC	CSAKLAYEQYF
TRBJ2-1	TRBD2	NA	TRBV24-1	TGTGCCACCAGTGACCTCGGGACTAGCGGCTACAATGAGCAGTTCTTC	CATSDLGTSGYNEQFF
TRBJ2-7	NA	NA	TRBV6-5	TGTGCCAGCAGTTACTCTTCTAGCTACGAGCAGTACTTC	CASSYSSSYEQYF
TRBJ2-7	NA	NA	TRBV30	TGTGCCTGGAGTTATCCGGGACTCCCGAGGGGAAGGTACGAGCAGTACTTC	CAWSYPGLPRGRYEQYF
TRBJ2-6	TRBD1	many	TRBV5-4	TGTGCCAGCAGCTCTAAGGCGCGGGACAGGGGGTCTGGGGCCAACGTCCTGACTTTC	CASSSKARDRGSGANVLTF
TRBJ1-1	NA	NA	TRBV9	TGTGCCAGCAGCGTAGAATTGAGTACTGAAGCTTTCTTT	CASSVELSTEAFF
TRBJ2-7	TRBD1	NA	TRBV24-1	TGTGCCACCAGTGACCCCGACAGGGTCTACGAGCAGTACTTC	CATSDPDRVYEQYF
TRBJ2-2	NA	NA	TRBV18	TGTGCCAGCTCACCCGCGTTTGGGAACACCGGGGAGCTGTTTTTT	CASSPAFGNTGELFF
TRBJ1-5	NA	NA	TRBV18	TGTGCCAGCTCAGGCTTAGCCTCGGTTAATGGCAATCAGCCCCAGCATTTT	CASSGLASVNGNQPQHF
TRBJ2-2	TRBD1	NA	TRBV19	TGTGCCAGTAGTACACTATACAGGGGTAGCACCGGGGAGCTGTTTTTT	CASSTLYRGSTGELFF
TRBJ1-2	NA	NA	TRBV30	TGTGCCTGGAGTGTACACCTCAACTATGGCTACACCTTC	CAWSVHLNYGYTF
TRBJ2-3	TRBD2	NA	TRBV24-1	TGTGCCACCAGTCGAGCGGGAGGAGATACGCAGTATTTT	CATSRAGGDTQYF
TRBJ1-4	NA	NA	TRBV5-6	TGTGCCAGCAGCCCCCGACTCACGAGGGAAAAACTGTTTTTT	CASSPRLTREKLFF
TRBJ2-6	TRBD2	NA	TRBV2	TGTGCCAGCAGTGACGGGAGGGGCATTCCCTCCTCTGGGGCCAACGTCCTGACTTTC	CASSDGRGIPSSGANVLTF
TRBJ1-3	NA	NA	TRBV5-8	TGTGCCAGCAGCTTCGGAGGGCTAGGAAACACCATATATTTT	CASSFGGLGNTIYF
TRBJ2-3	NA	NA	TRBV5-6	TGTGCCAGCAGCTTGGTCTCTCCCACAGATACGCAGTATTTT	CASSLVSPTDTQYF
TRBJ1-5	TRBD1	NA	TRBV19	TGTGCCAGTACCGAGGGGTACAGGGGCCCTAGCAATCAGCCCCAGCATTTT	CASTEGYRGPSNQPQHF
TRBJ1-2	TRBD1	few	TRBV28	TGTGCCAGCAGTCAACAACAGGGGAACTATGGCTACACCTTC	CASSQQQGNYGYTF
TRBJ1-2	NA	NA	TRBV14	TGTGCCAGCAGCCAAGATCGGGGGTTCTATGGCTACACCTTC	CASSQDRGFYGYTF
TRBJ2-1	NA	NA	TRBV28	TGTGCCAGCAGTGACAGCGCCCTTGTTGAGCAGTTCTTC	CASSDSALVEQFF
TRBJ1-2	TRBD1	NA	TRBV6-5	TGTGCCAGCAGTTCACCAGGACAGGTCTATGGCTACACCTTC	CASSSPGQVYGYTF
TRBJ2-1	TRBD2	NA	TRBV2	TGTGCCAGCAGTGACGGGAGACTAGCGGGGGCGAAATACAATGAGCAGTTCTTC	CASSDGRLAGAKYNEQFF
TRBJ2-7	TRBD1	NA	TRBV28	TGTGCCAGCACTACGCCAGGGACAGCCTACGAGCAGTACTTC	CASTTPGTAYEQYF
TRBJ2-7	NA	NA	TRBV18	TGTGCCAGCTCACCCGGGAGCTACGAGCAGTACTTC	CASSPGSYEQYF
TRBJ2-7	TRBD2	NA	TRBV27	TGTGCCAGCAGTTTGGCGGGAGGGCAGCACGAGCAGTACTTC	CASSLAGGQHEQYF
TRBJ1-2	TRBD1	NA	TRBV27	TGTGCCAGCAGCCCTCTGGGACAGCCGGTAGGCTATGGCTACACCTTC	CASSPLGQPVGYGYTF
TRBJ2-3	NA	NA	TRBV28	TGTGCCAGCAGTTTATTATCTAGCGCAGCGGCGCAGTATTTT	CASSLLSSAAAQYF
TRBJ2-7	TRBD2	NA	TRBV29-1	TGCAGCGTTGAAAATGGGCGGGAGGCCTCCTACGAGCAGTACTTC	CSVENGREASYEQYF
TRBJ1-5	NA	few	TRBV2	TGTGCCAGCAGTGAATTGGCGGGGGGGCGGCAGCCCCAGCATTTT	CASSELAGGRQPQHF
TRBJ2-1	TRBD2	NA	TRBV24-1	TGTGCCACCAGTGATTCTGCAAGAGCTAGCGGGGGGGCGCTAGTCGGTGAGCAGTTCTTC	CATSDSARASGGALVGEQFF
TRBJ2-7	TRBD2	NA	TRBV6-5	TGTGCCATCCACGAAGGACTAGCCTACGAGCAGTACTTC	CAIHEGLAYEQYF
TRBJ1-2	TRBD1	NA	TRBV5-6	TGTGCCAGCAGCTTCGGGACAGCTAATGTCTACACCTTC	CASSFGTANVYTF
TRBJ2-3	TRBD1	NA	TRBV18	TGTGCCAGCTCACCAACAGGGGTTGTGGGAGATACGCAGTATTTT	CASSPTGVVGDTQYF
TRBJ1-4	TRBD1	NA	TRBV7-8	TGTGCCAGCAGCTCTAAAGGGACAGCCATGAATGAAAAACTGTTTTTT	CASSSKGTAMNEKLFF
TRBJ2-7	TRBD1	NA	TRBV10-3	TGTGCCACCTCCGGGACAGGGGGATCCTACGAGCAGTACTTC	CATSGTGGSYEQYF
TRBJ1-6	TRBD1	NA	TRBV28	TGTGCCAGCTATTCCCGGACAGGCCTTAATTCACCCCTCCACTTT	CASYSRTGLNSPLHF
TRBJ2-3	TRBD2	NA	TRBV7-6	TGTGCCAGCAGCTCCTTAGCGGGGGCCTACACAGATACGCAGTATTTT	CASSSLAGAYTDTQYF
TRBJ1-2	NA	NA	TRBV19	TGTGCCAGTAGTATCTATCCATCTGGTGGCTACACCTTC	CASSIYPSGGYTF
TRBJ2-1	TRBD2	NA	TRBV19	TGTGCCAGTAGTAATCCTAGCGGGAGGGCCGGGGGTAATGAGCAGTTCTTC	CASSNPSGRAGGNEQFF
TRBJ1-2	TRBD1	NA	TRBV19	TGTGCCACTTCGGACAGGGGGCGGGGTAGCTATGGCTACACCTTC	CATSDRGRGSYGYTF
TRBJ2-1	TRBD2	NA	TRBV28	TGTGCCAGCCTTCGGGCTAGCGGGCTTTACAATGAGCAGTTCTTC	CASLRASGLYNEQFF
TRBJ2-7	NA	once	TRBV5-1	TGCGCCAGCAGCTTAATGTCAGGAACAGGGATATACGAGCAGTACTTC	CASSLMSGTGIYEQYF
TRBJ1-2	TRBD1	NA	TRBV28	TGTGCCAGCAGGGTTGACAGGGCCTATGGCTACACCTTC	CASRVDRAYGYTF
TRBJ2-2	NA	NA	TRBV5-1	TGCGCCAGCAGCTTGGGGGCGGGTTTCAACACCGGGGAGCTGTTTTTT	CASSLGAGFNTGELFF
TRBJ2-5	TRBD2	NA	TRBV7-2	TGTGCCAGCAGCCTAACCCTCGGGGGGCAAGAGACCCAGTACTTC	CASSLTLGGQETQYF
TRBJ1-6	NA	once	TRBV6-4	TGTGCCAGCAGACAGGAAAGCTCCTATAATTCACCCCTCCACTTT	CASRQESSYNSPLHF
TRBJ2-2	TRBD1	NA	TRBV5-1	TGCGCCAGCAGTCATGGGACAGGGAGTATCGGCGGGGAGCTGTTTTTT	CASSHGTGSIGGELFF
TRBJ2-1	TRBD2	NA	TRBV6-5	TGTGCCAGCAGGCGACTAAGCGGGAGCAATGAGCAGTTCTTC	CASRRLSGSNEQFF
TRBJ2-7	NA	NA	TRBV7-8	TGTGCCAGCACCTGGGCATCCGACGAGCAGTACTTC	CASTWASDEQYF
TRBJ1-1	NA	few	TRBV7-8	TGTGCCAGCACCGCTACCGAGACAAATCTGTTTCTCGGTGAAGCTTTCTTT	CASTATETNLFLGEAFF
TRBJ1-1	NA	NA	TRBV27	TGTGCCAGCGGCCTAGACACTGAAGCTTTCTTT	CASGLDTEAFF
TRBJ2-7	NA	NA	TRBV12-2	TGTGCAAGTCGTCCGCTTCGGAGGAAAGACGAGCAGTACTTC	CASRPLRRKDEQYF
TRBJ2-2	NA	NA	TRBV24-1	TGTGCCACCAGTGCATCGGGAGAAGCGAACACCGGGGAGCTGTTTTTT	CATSASGEANTGELFF
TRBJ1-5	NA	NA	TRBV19	TGTGCCAGTAGTATAGACAGGGGACAGCCCCAGCATTTT	CASSIDRGQPQHF
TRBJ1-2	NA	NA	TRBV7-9	TGTGCCAGCAGCTCCTCCGGCGGGTCCTATGGCTACACCTTC	CASSSSGGSYGYTF
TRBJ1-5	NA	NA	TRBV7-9	TGTGCCAGCAGCTTAAACTGGAATCAGCCCCAGCATTTT	CASSLNWNQPQHF
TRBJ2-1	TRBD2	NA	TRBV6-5	TGTGCCAGCAGATCAGGGACTAGCGGATCCCAGGGGCAGTTCTTC	CASRSGTSGSQGQFF
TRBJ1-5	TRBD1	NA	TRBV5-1	TGCGCCAGCAGCTTGGGCAGGGGGAATCAGCCCCAGCATTTT	CASSLGRGNQPQHF
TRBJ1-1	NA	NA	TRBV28	TGTGCCAGCAGTTTAGGGCCTCGGAACACTGAAGCTTTCTTT	CASSLGPRNTEAFF